This TCR beta chain was obtained from a study (dated by TCRdb to between 2021 and 2024). Beyond this particular receptor, the publication reports: According to the authors, more investigation is needed, including longitudinal sampling and evaluation of a control group.

TCR beta chain repertoires were profiled by survey-level sequencing on the immunoSEQ platform. The authors' analysis ran thus. Repertoire diversity was measured with the inverse Simpson index, and CDR3 amino acid length spectratypes and V-J pairing frequencies were compared. Clonotypes specific to SARS-CoV-2, CMV, influenza A and EBV were annotated by matching TCR beta CDR3 sequences against VDJdb. Entries here come from immuneACCESS through TCRdb and include only in-frame sequences with V and J called. Some clones fail to appear in such tables; in the studies checked, an unresolved V gene covers under half of the shortfall, and the cause of the remainder is unknown. The V and J calls and clone size were taken over from that table, and D and trimming were inferred from the DNA. Within this sample are tens of thousands of clones, with over 85% of them counted one time only. Approximately 4.4% of the sample is held by the ten biggest clonotypes.

PBMCs were isolated from peripheral blood, and genomic DNA from unsorted PBMCs was used for TCR beta sequencing. Concerning this clone: Its antigen is currently not known. No base-level quality is on record; no much larger clone is a single base apart.

Trimming leaves V shorter by 2 bases and J shorter by 3 bases, with the junction holding 3 bases beyond the gene matches. The CDR3, cysteine through phenylalanine, is 15 amino acids long. Only the CDR3 region is kept as DNA, spanning 45 bases read in frame from base 1. CDR1 and CDR2 were assigned from the germline V gene as KGHSY and FQNENV. This TCR came from a man aged 35-49 years with rheumatoid arthritis. Sequences were obtained from PBMCs. The chain was built from TRBV16 and TRBJ2-1; 8 middle bases align to TRBD1. The DNA sequence follows: TGTGCCAGCAGCCAAGGGACAGGCTTCTACAATGAGCAGTTCTTC. Translated, this gives CASSQGTGFYNEQFF.